This TCR beta chain was identified during a study of cytomegalovirus exposure and HLA in healthy donors. V shed 1 base and J 4 bases; nucleotides not matched to a gene: 5. The CDR3 consists of 14 residues. CDR1 is SQVTM and CDR2 is ANQGSEA in the germline V gene. Amplification used 60 Vbeta primers and 13 Jbeta primers. Sequenced by immunoSEQ multiplex PCR; TCRdb stores in-frame clones only, minus some. This table has about 200,000 clones, roughly 12% appearing once. Source material: PBMCs. The sequence came from a middle-aged man in good health and CMV-seropositive. The chain is built from TRBV29-1 and TRBJ1-2, with 8 nucleotides matching TRBD1. CDR3 protein: CSVEGRGQVYGYTF. In DNA form, the CDR3 reads TGCAGCGTTGAAGGGCGGGGACAGGTCTATGGCTACACCTTC.